In this sample, the clone carrying this T cell receptor (beta chain) turned up many times. Antigen: not known. This CDR3 has 16 residues. With 6 bases removed from V and 0 bases from J, the gap between germline ends came to 21 bases. Germline V CDR1 and CDR2: DFQATT, SNEGSKA (reference sequence). The data are from a study of glioma-infiltrating T cells. Using RNA template, CDR3s of TCR alpha and beta were amplified with iRepertoire arm-PCR. One-step reverse transcription and amplification started from approximately 100-400 ng of tissue mRNA or PBMC total RNA. Using its own MiXCR run on the multiplex PCR reads, TCRdb lists one record per CDR3 protein. The sample lists tens of thousands of distinct CDR3 sequences, about 23% occurring once. Overall study results and limits: Very few CDR3 sequences were shared between tissue and blood.

The rearrangement uses TRBV20-1 and TRBJ2-7; tentative D call: TRBD2 (5 bases). Sequencing was done on a sample of glioma tissue, nonneoplastic brain tissue, or PBMCs (not recorded which). This clonotype originated in a human donor with low-grade glioma or glioblastoma, undergoing nonglioma brain surgery, or in good health (not recorded which). The CDR3 loop reads CSAPGRGGQFSYEQYF. CDR3 bases: TGCAGTGCCCCTGGGAGAGGCGGGCAATTCTCCTACGAGCAGTACTTC.